The clone carrying this T cell receptor beta chain appeared a single time. Adults between roughly 18 and 100 years of age took part from some 25 US areas. The sample comes from a study of blood T cell repertoires in COVID-19. Study at large: COVID-19 samples, acute and convalescent, were from the United States, Italy and Spain. T cells, B-cell-depleted T cells, or PBMCs provided the cDNA or gDNA that served as material.

Sequencing was performed with immunoSEQ multiplex PCR; in TCRdb, only in-frame clones are kept and a portion is missing. The table lists some 150,000 clones, approximately 87% of them singletons. Deletions cut 6 bases from V and 1 base from J, with 10 bases between. This CDR3 is 13 amino acids long. In germline, CDR1 is MNHEY, CDR2 SVGAGI. The rearrangement uses TRBV6-5 and TRBJ2-7, with D unclear. This TCR was recovered from a woman aged 45-60 years who had recovered from COVID-19. Sequencing was carried out using PBMCs or T cells enriched from blood (not recorded which). The CDR3 sequence: CASRPAASYEQYV. The CDR3 coding sequence is TGTGCCAGCAGGCCAGCAGCGTCCTACGAGCAGTACGTC.